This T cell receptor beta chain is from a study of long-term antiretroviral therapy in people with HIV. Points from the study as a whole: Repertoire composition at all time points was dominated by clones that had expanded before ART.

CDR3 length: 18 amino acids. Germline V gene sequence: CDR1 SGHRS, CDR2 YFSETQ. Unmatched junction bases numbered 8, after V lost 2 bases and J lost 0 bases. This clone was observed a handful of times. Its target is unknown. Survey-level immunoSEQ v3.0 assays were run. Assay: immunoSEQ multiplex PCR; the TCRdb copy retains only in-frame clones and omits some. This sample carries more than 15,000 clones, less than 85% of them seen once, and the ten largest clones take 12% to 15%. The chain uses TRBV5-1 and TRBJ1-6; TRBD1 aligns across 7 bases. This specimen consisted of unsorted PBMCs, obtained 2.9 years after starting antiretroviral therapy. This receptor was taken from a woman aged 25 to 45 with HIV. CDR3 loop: CASSFFLTGSSYNSPLHF. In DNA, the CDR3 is TGCGCCAGCAGCTTTTTCTTGACAGGGAGCTCCTATAATTCACCCCTCCACTTT.